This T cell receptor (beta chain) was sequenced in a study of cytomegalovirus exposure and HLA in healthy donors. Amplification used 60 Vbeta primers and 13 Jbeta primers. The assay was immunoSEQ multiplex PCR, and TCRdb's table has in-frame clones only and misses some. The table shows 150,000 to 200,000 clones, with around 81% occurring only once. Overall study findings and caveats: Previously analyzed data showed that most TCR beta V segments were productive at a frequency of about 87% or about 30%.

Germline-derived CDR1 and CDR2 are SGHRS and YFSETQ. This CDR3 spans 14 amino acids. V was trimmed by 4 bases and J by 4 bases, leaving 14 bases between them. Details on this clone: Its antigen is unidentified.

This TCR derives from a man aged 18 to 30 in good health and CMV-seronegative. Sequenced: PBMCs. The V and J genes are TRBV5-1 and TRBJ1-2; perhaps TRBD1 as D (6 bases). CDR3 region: CASSLGQSGYGYTF. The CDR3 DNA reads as TGCGCCAGCAGCCTTGGACAGTCAGGCTATGGCTACACCTTC.